A selection of T cell receptor beta chains follows, all from one sample in a study of T cell changes during pregnancy in multiple sclerosis. Produced via immunoSEQ multiplex PCR; TCRdb's table is partial and in-frame only. Here the sample spans about 72,000 clones, more than 85% being singletons. The starting material was peripheral blood, obtained in the first trimester of pregnancy. The origin of the receptors is a female donor in good health, enrolled as a control in a pregnancy study. CDR3s include the opening cysteine and the closing phenylalanine or tryptophan. A D gene is named only where the DNA matches it firmly. Some rows mark clone size as missing; the rest say once, few, many or name a class of expanded clone.

v_gene	abundance	j_gene	len	d_gene	CDR3nt	CDR3aa
TRBV6-1	.	TRBJ2-7	10	.	TGTGCCAGCAGCAGAAACAGGGAGTACTTC	CASSRNREYF
TRBV27	.	TRBJ2-3	17	TRBD2	TGTGCCAGCAGTCCCCCCCCTAGCGGGAGAAACACAGATACGCAGTATTTT	CASSPPPSGRNTDTQYF
TRBV11-2	once	TRBJ2-7	13	TRBD2	TGTGCCAGCAGCTCTAGCGGGATCGACGAGCAGTACTTC	CASSSSGIDEQYF
TRBV5-1	.	TRBJ2-7	13	.	TGCGCCAGCAGCTTGGAACCCTCCAGCGAGCAGTACTTC	CASSLEPSSEQYF
TRBV2	.	TRBJ2-1	12	.	TGTGCCAGCAGTGAGACGACATTTGAGCAGTTCTTC	CASSETTFEQFF
TRBV19	.	TRBJ2-2	16	TRBD1	TGTGCCAGTAGCCCAGGGGGCTTGGGGAACACCGGGGAGCTGTTTTTT	CASSPGGLGNTGELFF
TRBV6-5	.	TRBJ2-5	14	.	TGTGCCAGCAGGCCAGTGGCAGGGGGGCAGACCCAGTACTTC	CASRPVAGGQTQYF
TRBV5-1	.	TRBJ2-5	16	TRBD2	TGCGCCAGCAGCCAAACCCCTCCAGCGGGAGTGGAGACCCAGTACTTC	CASSQTPPAGVETQYF
TRBV27	.	TRBJ2-7	14	.	TGTGCCAGCAGTACACAGGTCGGATTGGACGAGCAGTACTTC	CASSTQVGLDEQYF
TRBV10-3	.	TRBJ2-7	14	TRBD1	TGTGCCACCGGGGGGGACAGGGGGTCCTACGAGCAGTACTTC	CATGGDRGSYEQYF
TRBV7-9	.	TRBJ1-5	16	.	TGTGCCAGCAGCCCCGGTTCCCCGAGCACAGATCAGCCCCAGCATTTT	CASSPGSPSTDQPQHF
TRBV6-5	.	TRBJ1-2	15	.	TGTGCCAGCAGTTACTCGGAGGGCTTGGGGTATGGCTACACCTTC	CASSYSEGLGYGYTF
TRBV19	few	TRBJ1-2	13	TRBD1	TGTGCCAGTAGCACAAGACAGGGAGGTGGCTACACCTTC	CASSTRQGGGYTF
TRBV28	.	TRBJ2-2	14	TRBD2	TGTGCCAGCAGAGGGGCGGGAGGGCCCGGGGAGCTGTTTTTT	CASRGAGGPGELFF
TRBV11-2	.	TRBJ2-1	16	.	TGTGCCAGCAGCTTAGACGCGACGAATCTGGTGAGGGAGCAGTTCTTC	CASSLDATNLVREQFF
TRBV10-3	.	TRBJ2-5	16	TRBD2	TGTGCCATCAGTCTAGCGGGAGGGGGGGGCCAAGAGACCCAGTACTTC	CAISLAGGGGQETQYF